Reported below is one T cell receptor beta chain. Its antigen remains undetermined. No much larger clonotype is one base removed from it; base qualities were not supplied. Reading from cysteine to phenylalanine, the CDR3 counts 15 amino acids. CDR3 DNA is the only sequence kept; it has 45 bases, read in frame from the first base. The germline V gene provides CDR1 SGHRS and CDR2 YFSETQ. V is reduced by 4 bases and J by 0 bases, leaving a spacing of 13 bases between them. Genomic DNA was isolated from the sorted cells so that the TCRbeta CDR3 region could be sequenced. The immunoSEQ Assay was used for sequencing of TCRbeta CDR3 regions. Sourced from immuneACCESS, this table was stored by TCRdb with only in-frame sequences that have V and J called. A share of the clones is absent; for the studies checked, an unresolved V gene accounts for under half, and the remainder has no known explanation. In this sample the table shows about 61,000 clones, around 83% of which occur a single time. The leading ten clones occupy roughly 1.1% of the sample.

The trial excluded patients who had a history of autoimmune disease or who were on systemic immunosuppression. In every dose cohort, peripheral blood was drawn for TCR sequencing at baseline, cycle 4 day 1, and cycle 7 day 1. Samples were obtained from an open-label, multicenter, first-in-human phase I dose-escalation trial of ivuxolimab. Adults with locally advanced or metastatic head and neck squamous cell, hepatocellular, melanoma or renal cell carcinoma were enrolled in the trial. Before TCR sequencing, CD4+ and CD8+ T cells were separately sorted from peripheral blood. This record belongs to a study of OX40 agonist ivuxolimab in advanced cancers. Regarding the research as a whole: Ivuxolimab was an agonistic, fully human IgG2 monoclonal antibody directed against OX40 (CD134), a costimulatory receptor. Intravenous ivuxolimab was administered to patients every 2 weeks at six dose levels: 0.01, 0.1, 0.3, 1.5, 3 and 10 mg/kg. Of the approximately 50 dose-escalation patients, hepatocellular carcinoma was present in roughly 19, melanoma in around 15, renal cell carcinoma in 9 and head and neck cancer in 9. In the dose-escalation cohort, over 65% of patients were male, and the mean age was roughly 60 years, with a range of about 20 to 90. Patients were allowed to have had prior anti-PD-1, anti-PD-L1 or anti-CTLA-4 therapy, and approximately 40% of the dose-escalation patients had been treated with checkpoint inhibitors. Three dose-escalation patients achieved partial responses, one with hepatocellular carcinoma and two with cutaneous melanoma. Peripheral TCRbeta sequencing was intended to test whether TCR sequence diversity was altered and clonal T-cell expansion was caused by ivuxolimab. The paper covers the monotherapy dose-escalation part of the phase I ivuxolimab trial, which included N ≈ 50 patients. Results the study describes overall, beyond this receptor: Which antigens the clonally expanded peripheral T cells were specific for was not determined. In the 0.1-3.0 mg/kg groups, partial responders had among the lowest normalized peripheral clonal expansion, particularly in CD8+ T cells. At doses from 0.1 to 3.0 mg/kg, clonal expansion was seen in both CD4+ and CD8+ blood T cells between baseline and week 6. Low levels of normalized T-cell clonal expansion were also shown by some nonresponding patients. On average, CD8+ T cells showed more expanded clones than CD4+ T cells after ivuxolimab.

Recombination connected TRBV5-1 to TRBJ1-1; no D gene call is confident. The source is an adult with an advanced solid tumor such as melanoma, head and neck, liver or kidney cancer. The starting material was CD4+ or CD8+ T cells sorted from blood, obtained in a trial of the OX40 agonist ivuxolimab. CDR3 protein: CASSPWVNMNTEAFF. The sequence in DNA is TGCGCCAGCAGCCCCTGGGTGAACATGAACACTGAAGCTTTCTTT. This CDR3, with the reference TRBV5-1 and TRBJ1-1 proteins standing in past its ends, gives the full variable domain KAGVTQTPRYLIKTRGQQVTLSCSPISGHRSVSWYQQTPGQGLQFLFEYFSETQRNKGNFPGRFSGRQFSNSRSEMNVSTLELGDSALYLCASSPWVNMNTEAFFGQGTRLTVV.